The present T cell receptor beta chain was sequenced within a study of blood T cell repertoires in COVID-19. Study as a whole: Sources were T cells, B-cell-depleted T cells, or PBMCs; the material itself was cDNA or gDNA.

Using immunoSEQ multiplex PCR, the repertoire was profiled, and TCRdb retains in-frame clones only, with some absent. The repertoire holds about 76,000 clones, roughly three quarters seen once, with roughly 21% in the top ten. Germline CDR1 reads LNHNV; CDR2 reads YYDKDF (reference sequence). Trimming shortened V by 1 base and J by 8 bases, and 21 bases separated the two germline ends. CDR3 length equals 17 residues. The sample comprised peripheral blood. This clonotype was obtained from an older man with acute or convalescent COVID-19. The chain employs TRBV15 and TRBJ2-1; possibly TRBD2 for D (6 bases). The DNA of the CDR3 is TGTGCCACCAGCAGAGTGGGGTCCGCGCGGGATGTCGATGAGCAGTTCTTC. This encodes CATSRVGSARDVDEQFF.